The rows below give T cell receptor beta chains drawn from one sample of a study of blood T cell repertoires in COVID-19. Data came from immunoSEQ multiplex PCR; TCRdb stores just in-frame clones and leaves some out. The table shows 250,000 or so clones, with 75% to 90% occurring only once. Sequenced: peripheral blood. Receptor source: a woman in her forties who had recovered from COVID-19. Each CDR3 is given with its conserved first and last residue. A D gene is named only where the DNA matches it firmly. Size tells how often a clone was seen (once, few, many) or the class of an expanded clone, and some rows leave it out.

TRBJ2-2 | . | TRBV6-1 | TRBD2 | CASSARLAANTGELFF | TGTGCCAGCAGTGCGCGACTAGCGGCCAACACCGGGGAGCTGTTTTTT
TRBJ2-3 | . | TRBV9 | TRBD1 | CASSVLSGQAENTDTQYF | TGTGCCAGCAGCGTATTATCGGGACAGGCCGAAAACACAGATACGCAGTATTTT
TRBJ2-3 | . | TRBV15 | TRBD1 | CATSSRRDRGWTDTQYF | TGTGCCACCAGCTCACGTCGGGACAGGGGTTGGACAGATACGCAGTATTTT
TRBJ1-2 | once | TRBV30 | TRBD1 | CAWSVTGDYGYTF | TGTGCCTGGAGTGTAACAGGGGATTATGGCTACACCTTC
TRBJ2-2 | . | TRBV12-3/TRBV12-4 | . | CASSRVSGELFF | TGTGCCAGCAGTCGGGTGTCCGGGGAGCTGTTTTTT
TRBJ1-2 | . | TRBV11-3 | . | CASSLGAGEIGGYTF | TGTGCCAGCAGCTTAGGGGCAGGGGAAATTGGTGGCTACACCTTC
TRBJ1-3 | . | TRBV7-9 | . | CASSLIGEDTIYF | TGTGCCAGCAGCTTGATCGGGGAAGACACCATATATTTT
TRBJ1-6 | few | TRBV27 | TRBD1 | CASSLFGDRGNSPLHF | TGTGCCAGCAGTTTATTTGGGGACAGGGGTAATTCACCCCTCCACTTT
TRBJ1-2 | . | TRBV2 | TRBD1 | CASSAPGQGGYGYTF | TGTGCCAGCAGTGCTCCGGGACAGGGGGGGTATGGCTACACCTTC
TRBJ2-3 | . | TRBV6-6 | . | CASSTPDTDTQYF | TGTGCCAGCAGCACTCCTGACACAGATACGCAGTATTTT
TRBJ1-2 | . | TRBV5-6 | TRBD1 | CASSLGGQGFGYTF | TGTGCCAGCAGCTTGGGGGGACAGGGGTTTGGCTACACCTTC
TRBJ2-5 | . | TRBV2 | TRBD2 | CASSEGASGGAETQYF | TGTGCCAGCAGTGAAGGGGCTAGCGGGGGTGCGGAGACCCAGTACTTC
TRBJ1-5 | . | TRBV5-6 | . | CASSLTAQGQPQHF | TGTGCCAGCAGCTTGACAGCGCAGGGGCAGCCCCAGCATTTT
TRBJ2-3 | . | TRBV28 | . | CASSLRGTDTQYF | TGTGCCAGCAGTTTACGGGGAACGGATACGCAGTATTTT
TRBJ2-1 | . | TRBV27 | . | CASSRKTVYNEQFF | TGTGCCAGCAGCCGAAAGACTGTTTACAATGAGCAGTTCTTC
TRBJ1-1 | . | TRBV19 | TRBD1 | CATLDRVNTEAFF | TGTGCCACCCTTGACAGGGTGAACACTGAAGCTTTCTTT
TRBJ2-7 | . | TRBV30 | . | CAGYLGGKEQYF | TGTGCCGGCTACCTAGGGGGTAAGGAGCAGTACTTC
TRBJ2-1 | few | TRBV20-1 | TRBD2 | CSASSGRTGEQFF | TGCAGTGCTAGTTCCGGGAGGACGGGTGAGCAGTTCTTC
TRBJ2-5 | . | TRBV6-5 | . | CASSPGVQETQYF | TGTGCCAGCAGCCCCGGGGTCCAAGAGACCCAGTACTTC
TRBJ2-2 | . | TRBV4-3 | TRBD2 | CASSQDPSGRSGELFF | TGCGCCAGCAGCCAAGATCCTAGCGGGAGGTCTGGGGAGCTGTTTTTT
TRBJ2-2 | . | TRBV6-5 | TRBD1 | CASSFRQGGAGELFF | TGTGCCAGTAGTTTTAGACAGGGCGGAGCCGGGGAGCTGTTTTTT
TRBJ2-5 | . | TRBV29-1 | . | CSVEGSRGIETQYF | TGCAGCGTTGAAGGGTCGCGGGGAATAGAGACCCAGTACTTC
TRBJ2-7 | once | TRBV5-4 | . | CASSLPGAYEQYF | TGTGCCAGCAGCTTACCAGGGGCCTACGAGCAGTACTTC
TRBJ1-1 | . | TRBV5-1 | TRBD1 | CASSLATGVGEEAFF | TGCGCCAGCAGCTTGGCCACAGGGGTGGGAGAGGAAGCTTTCTTT
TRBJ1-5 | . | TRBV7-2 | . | CASSLVPGGNGQPQHF | TGTGCCAGCAGCTTAGTCCCAGGAGGGAATGGGCAGCCCCAGCATTTT
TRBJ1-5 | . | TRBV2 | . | CASKDRPYSNQPQHF | TGTGCCAGCAAGGACAGACCTTATAGCAATCAGCCCCAGCATTTT
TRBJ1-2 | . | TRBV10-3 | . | CAITEGGGYTF | TGTGCCATCACTGAAGGAGGTGGCTACACCTTC
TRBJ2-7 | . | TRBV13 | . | CASSNSGFEQYF | TGTGCCAGCAGCAACAGCGGGTTCGAGCAGTACTTC
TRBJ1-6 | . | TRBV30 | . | CAWSVQRGPLHF | TGTGCCTGGAGTGTTCAAAGAGGACCCCTCCACTTT
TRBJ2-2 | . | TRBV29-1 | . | CSAHRNTGELFF | TGCAGCGCACACAGGAACACCGGGGAGCTGTTTTTT
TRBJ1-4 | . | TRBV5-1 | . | CASSLETVNEKLFF | TGCGCCAGCAGCTTGGAAACAGTTAATGAAAAACTGTTTTTT
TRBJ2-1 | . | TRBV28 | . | CASSWSDEQFF | TGTGCCAGCAGTTGGTCGGATGAGCAGTTCTTC
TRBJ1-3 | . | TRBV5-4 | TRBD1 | CASSLIGTDTGNTIYF | TGTGCCAGCAGCTTAATCGGGACAGATACTGGAAACACCATATATTTT
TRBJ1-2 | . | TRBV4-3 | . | CASSQDMDSNYGYTF | TGCGCCAGCAGCCAAGATATGGACTCTAACTATGGCTACACCTTC
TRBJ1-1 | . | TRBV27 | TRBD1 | CATYARDRGQTEAFF | TGTGCCACCTACGCCCGGGACAGGGGGCAAACTGAAGCTTTCTTT
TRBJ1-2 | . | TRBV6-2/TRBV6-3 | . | CASSDGRGSNYGYTF | TGTGCCAGCAGCGACGGTAGGGGCAGTAACTATGGCTACACCTTC
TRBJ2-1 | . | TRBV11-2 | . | CASSPSGIASSYNEQFF | TGTGCCAGCAGCCCTTCAGGGATTGCTAGCTCCTACAATGAGCAGTTCTTC
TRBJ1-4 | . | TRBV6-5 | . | CASSYSGTRREKLFF | TGTGCCAGCAGTTACTCGGGGACAAGGCGTGAAAAACTGTTTTTT
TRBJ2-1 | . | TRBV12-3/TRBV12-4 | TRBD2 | CATGGRGGNEQFF | TGTGCCACCGGAGGGCGGGGGGGCAATGAGCAGTTCTTC
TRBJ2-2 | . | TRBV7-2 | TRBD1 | CATSQGLFGELFF | TGTGCCACCTCACAGGGGTTGTTCGGGGAGCTGTTTTTT
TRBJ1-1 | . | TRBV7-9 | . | CASSLLRQTIRDTEAFF | TGTGCCAGCAGCTTATTGCGACAGACGATAAGGGACACTGAAGCTTTCTTT
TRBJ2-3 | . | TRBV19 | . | CASSIARLDTQYF | TGTGCCAGTAGTATAGCGAGACTAGATACGCAGTATTTT
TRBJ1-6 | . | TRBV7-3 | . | CASSLQGYSPLHF | TGTGCCAGCAGCTTACAGGGCTATTCACCCCTCCACTTT
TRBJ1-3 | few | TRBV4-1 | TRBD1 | CASSQWSGGSGNTIYF | TGCGCCAGCAGCCAATGGTCAGGGGGCTCTGGAAACACCATATATTTT
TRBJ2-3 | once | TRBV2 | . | CASSGRDTQYF | TGTGCCAGCAGTGGTAGAGATACGCAGTATTTT
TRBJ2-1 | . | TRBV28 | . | CASSLSVSSYNEQFF | TGTGCCAGCAGTTTATCGGTGAGCTCCTACAATGAGCAGTTCTTC
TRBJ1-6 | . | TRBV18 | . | CASSPELGGSPLHF | TGTGCCAGCTCACCGGAGCTCGGGGGTTCACCCCTCCACTTT
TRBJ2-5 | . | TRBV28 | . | CASERTAQETQYF | TGTGCCAGCGAAAGGACAGCCCAAGAGACCCAGTACTTC
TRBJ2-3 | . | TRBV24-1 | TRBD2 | CATSDFIASGGRDTQYF | TGTGCCACCAGTGATTTTATAGCTAGCGGGGGAAGGGATACGCAGTATTTT
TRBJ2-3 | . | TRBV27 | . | CASSLFREWDTQYF | TGTGCCAGCAGTTTATTCCGCGAGTGGGATACGCAGTATTTT
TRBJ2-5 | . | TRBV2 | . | CASSDLRTQYF | TGTGCCAGCAGTGACCTACGAACCCAGTACTTC
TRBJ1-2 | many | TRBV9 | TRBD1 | CASSPGTGGGYTF | TGTGCCAGCAGCCCCGGGACAGGGGGTGGCTACACCTTC
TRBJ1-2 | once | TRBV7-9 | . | CASSLAIEGYGYTF | TGTGCCAGCAGCTTAGCGATTGAGGGATATGGCTACACCTTC
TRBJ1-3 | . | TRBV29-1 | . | CSVEGGSRSANTIYF | TGCAGCGTTGAAGGCGGCAGCCGGTCTGCAAACACCATATATTTT